This T cell receptor beta chain was retrieved from a study of OX40 agonist ivuxolimab in advanced cancers. Whole-study context: Dose-escalation patients were diagnosed with hepatocellular carcinoma, melanoma, renal cell cancer or head and neck cancer. Patients with prior anti-PD-1, anti-PD-L1 or anti-CTLA-4 therapy were eligible; less than 50% had some. General study findings and limits: Clones of CD4+ and CD8+ blood T cells grew by week 6 at doses of 0.1 to 3.0 mg/kg. Low normalized T-cell clonal expansion was additionally recorded for some nonresponders.

Clones were read by immunoSEQ multiplex PCR, and TCRdb kept only the in-frame ones, dropping some. The table records some 74,000 clones, about nine tenths of them present only once. The CDR3 contains 16 residues. Germline CDR1 is KGHSH and CDR2 is LQKENI. Germline trimming cut 3 bases from V and 4 bases from J; bases unmatched to any gene: 8. Remarks on this clone: What it recognizes is unknown.

Sequencing used CD4+ or CD8+ T cells sorted from blood, obtained in a trial of the OX40 agonist ivuxolimab. This TCR came from an adult with an advanced solid tumor such as melanoma, head and neck, liver or kidney cancer. The chain joins TRBV18 to TRBJ2-3, with 9 bases aligning to TRBD1. This CDR3 is CASSPLGQGTADTQYF. CDR3 DNA: TGTGCCAGCTCACCTTTAGGACAGGGGACGGCAGATACGCAGTATTTT.